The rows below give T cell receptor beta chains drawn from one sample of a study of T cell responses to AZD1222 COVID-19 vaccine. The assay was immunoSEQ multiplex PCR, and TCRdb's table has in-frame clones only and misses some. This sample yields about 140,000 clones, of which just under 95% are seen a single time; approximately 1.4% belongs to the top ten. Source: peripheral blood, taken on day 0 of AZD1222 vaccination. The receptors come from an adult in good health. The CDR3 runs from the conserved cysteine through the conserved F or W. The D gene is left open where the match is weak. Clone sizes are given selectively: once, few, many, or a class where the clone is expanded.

cdr3_nt: TGTGCCAGCAGCTTGGGACTAGCGGCAGAGACCCAGTACTTC
cdr3_aa: CASSLGLAAETQYF
d_call: TRBD2
j_call: TRBJ2-5
v_call: TRBV13
clone_size: once

cdr3_nt: TGTGCCATTTCGACAGGGTCTAATGAAAAACTGTTTTTT
cdr3_aa: CAISTGSNEKLFF
d_call: TRBD1
j_call: TRBJ1-4
v_call: TRBV24-1
clone_size: -

cdr3_nt: TGTGCCAGCAGTCCACCGGGACTAGCGGGAGGGTACGAGCAGTACTTC
cdr3_aa: CASSPPGLAGGYEQYF
d_call: TRBD2
j_call: TRBJ2-7
v_call: TRBV27
clone_size: -

cdr3_nt: TGTGCCAGCAGTGAGGAACCCTCTGGAAACACCATATATTTT
cdr3_aa: CASSEEPSGNTIYF
d_call: -
j_call: TRBJ1-3
v_call: TRBV6-4
clone_size: -

cdr3_nt: TGTGCCAGCGGCAGGGGGATCGATCAGCCCCAGCATTTT
cdr3_aa: CASGRGIDQPQHF
d_call: TRBD1
j_call: TRBJ1-5
v_call: TRBV28
clone_size: -

cdr3_nt: TGTGCCAGCACCCCGGGGAGCGGGTCCTACAATGAGCAGTTCTTC
cdr3_aa: CASTPGSGSYNEQFF
d_call: -
j_call: TRBJ2-1
v_call: TRBV27
clone_size: -

cdr3_nt: TGTGCCAGCAGTCCGGGACAGGGCGAGGGCAATGAGCAGTTCTTC
cdr3_aa: CASSPGQGEGNEQFF
d_call: TRBD1
j_call: TRBJ2-1
v_call: TRBV6-4
clone_size: -

cdr3_nt: TGTGCCAGCAGCTTACCCTCCCGGGGGTCTCGAGACACCGGGGAGCTGTTTTTT
cdr3_aa: CASSLPSRGSRDTGELFF
d_call: -
j_call: TRBJ2-2
v_call: TRBV7-6
clone_size: -

cdr3_nt: TGTGCCAGTAGAACGTCAGAAAAGCCGGATCAGCCCCAGCATTTT
cdr3_aa: CASRTSEKPDQPQHF
d_call: -
j_call: TRBJ1-5
v_call: TRBV19
clone_size: -

cdr3_nt: TGTGCCAGCAGTTTTCGGACTAGCGGGAGAGAGACCCAGTACTTC
cdr3_aa: CASSFRTSGRETQYF
d_call: TRBD2
j_call: TRBJ2-5
v_call: TRBV28
clone_size: -

cdr3_nt: TGTGCCAGTACCCCACGGTCACTTTGGGGGAGCCGAGGGCAGGCTAGCGGGAGACCAGATACGCAGTATTTT
cdr3_aa: CASTPRSLWGSRGQASGRPDTQYF
d_call: TRBD2
j_call: TRBJ2-3
v_call: TRBV19
clone_size: -

cdr3_nt: TGCGCCAGCAGCCAAGAGGCAGGGATTGGCGAGCAGTACTTC
cdr3_aa: CASSQEAGIGEQYF
d_call: -
j_call: TRBJ2-7
v_call: TRBV4-3
clone_size: -

cdr3_nt: TGTGCCAGCAGCTCTTCCCGGGTGGGGGAGCAGTACTTC
cdr3_aa: CASSSSRVGEQYF
d_call: -
j_call: TRBJ2-7
v_call: TRBV7-2
clone_size: -